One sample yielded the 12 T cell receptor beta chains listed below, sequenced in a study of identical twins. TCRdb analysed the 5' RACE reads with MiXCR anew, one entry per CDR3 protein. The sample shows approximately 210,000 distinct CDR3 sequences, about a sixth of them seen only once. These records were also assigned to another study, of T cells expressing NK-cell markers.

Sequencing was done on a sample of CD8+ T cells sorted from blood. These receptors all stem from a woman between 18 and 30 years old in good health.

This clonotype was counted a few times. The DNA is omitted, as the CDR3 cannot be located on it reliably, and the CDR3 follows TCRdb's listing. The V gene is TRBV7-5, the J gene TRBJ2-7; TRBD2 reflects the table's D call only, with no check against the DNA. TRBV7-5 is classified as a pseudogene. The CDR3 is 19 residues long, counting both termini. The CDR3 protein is CISVPEACRYSGGEYEQYF.

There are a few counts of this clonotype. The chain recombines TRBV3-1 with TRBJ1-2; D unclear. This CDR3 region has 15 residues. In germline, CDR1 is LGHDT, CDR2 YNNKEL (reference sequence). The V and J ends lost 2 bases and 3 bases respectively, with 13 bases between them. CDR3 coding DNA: TGTGCCAGCAGCCAAACTGCCATGGGTCACTATGGCTACACCTTC. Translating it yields CASSQTAMGHYGYTF.

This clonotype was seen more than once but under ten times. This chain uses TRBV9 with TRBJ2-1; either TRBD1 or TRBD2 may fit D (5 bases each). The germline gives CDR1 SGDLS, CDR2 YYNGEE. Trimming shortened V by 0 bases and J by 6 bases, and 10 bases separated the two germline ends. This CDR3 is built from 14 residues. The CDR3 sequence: CASSVGIGTNEQFF. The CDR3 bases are TGTGCCAGCAGCGTAGGGATAGGGACCAATGAGCAGTTCTTC.

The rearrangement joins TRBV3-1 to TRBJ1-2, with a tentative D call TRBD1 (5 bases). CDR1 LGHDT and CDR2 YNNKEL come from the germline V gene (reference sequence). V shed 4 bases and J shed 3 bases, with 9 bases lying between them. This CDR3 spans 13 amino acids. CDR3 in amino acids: CASSPRGHYGYTF. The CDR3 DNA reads TGTGCCAGCAGCCCCCGGGGCCACTATGGCTACACCTTC.

The CDR3 region is CASSQERTADTQYF. DNA for the CDR3: TGCGCCAGCAGCCAAGAACGGACAGCAGATACGCAGTATTTT. The V call is TRBV4-1, the J call TRBJ2-3; D may be TRBD1 (6 bases). CDR3 length: 14 amino acids. The ends were cut back, 0 bases at V and 4 bases at J, with 8 bases in the middle. Germline CDR1 MGHRA, CDR2 YSYEKL.

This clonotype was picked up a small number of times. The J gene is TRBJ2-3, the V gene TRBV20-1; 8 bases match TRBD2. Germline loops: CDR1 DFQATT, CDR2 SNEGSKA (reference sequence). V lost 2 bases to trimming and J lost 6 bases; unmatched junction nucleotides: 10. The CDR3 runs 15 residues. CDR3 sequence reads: CSARSPAGGPDTQYF. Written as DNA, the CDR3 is TGCAGTGCTAGATCTCCCGCGGGGGGTCCGGATACGCAGTATTTT.

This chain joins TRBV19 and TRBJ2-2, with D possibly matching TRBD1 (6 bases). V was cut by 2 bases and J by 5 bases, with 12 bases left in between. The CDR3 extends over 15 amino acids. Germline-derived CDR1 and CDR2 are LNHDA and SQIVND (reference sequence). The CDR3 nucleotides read TGTGCCAGTAGTATATTAACAGGGAAAACCGGGGAGCTGTTTTTT. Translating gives CASSILTGKTGELFF.

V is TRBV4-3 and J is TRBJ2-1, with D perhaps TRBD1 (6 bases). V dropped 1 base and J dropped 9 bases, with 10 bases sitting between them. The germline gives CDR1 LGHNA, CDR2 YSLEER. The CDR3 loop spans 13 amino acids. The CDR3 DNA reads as TGCGCCAGCAGCCAAGTTGGGGGCGGTGAGCAGTTCTTC. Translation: CASSQVGGGEQFF.

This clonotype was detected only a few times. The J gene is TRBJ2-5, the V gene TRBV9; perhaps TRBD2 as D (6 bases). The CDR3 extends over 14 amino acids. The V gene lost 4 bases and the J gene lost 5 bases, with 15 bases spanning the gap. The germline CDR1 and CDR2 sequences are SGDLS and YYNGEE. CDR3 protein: CASSSPLGGETQYF. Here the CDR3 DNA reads TGTGCCAGCAGCTCTCCCTTGGGGGGTGAGACCCAGTACTTC. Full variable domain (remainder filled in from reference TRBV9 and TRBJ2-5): DSGVTQTPKHLITATGQRVTLRCSPRSGDLSVYWYQQSLDQGLQFLIQYYNGEERAKGNILERFSAQQFPDLHSELNLSSLELGDSALYFCASSSPLGGETQYFGPGTRLLVL.

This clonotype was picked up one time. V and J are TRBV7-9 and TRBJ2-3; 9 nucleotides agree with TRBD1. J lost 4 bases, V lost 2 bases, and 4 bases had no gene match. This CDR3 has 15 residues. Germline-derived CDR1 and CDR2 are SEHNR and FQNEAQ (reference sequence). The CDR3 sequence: CASSLRDRESDTQYF. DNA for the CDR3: TGTGCCAGCAGCTTAAGGGACAGGGAGTCAGATACGCAGTATTTT.

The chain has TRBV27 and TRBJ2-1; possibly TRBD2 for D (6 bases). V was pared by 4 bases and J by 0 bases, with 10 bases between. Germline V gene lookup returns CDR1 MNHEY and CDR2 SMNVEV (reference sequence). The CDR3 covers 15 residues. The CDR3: CASSSIGSSYNEQFF. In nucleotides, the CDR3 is TGTGCCAGCAGTTCGATCGGGAGCTCCTACAATGAGCAGTTCTTC.

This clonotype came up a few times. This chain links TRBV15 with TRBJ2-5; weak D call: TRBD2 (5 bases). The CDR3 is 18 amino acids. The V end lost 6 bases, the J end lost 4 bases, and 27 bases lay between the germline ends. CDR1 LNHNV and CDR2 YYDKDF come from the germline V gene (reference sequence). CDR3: CATSPTVPDYYTAETQYF. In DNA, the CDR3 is TGTGCCACCAGTCCGACCGTCCCTGACTACTATACCGCAGAGACCCAGTACTTC.